This T cell receptor beta chain was observed in a study of response to subunit inactivated influenza vaccine. This clonotype appeared a few times. TCRdb re-called the RT-PCR reads through MiXCR, storing one row per CDR3 protein. Here the sample spans about 650,000 distinct CDR3 sequences, 12% to 15% being singletons. This CDR3 has 18 residues. Germline assignment: CDR1 DFQATT and CDR2 SNEGSKA (reference sequence). V lost 0 bases, J lost 10 bases, and 21 bases stayed unmatched. This receptor was obtained from a man between 50 and 59 years old who received an inactivated influenza vaccine. V usage is TRBV20-1 and J usage is TRBJ2-4, with 7 nucleotides matching TRBD1. The sample in question was PBMCs from blood, obtained roughly 15 days before vaccination. This chain's CDR3 is CSARDLPLSLSQGEIQYF. The DNA for the CDR3 is TGCAGTGCTAGAGACCTACCTTTGTCCCTCTCCCAGGGGGAAATTCAGTACTTC.